A single sample is the source of the 10 T cell receptor beta chains below, sequenced in a study of T cells after yellow fever vaccination. TCRdb reprocessed the 5' RACE reads with MiXCR, giving one entry per CDR3 protein. This table has a few hundred thousand distinct CDR3 sequences, roughly 17% appearing once. Sequenced here: PBMCs, sampled 5 days after the first yellow fever vaccination. These receptors came from a man between 18 and 35 years old who received the YFV17D yellow fever vaccine.

This clonotype was detected only a few times. J is TRBJ2-2 and V is TRBV12-3 or TRBV12-4, with unresolved D. The V gene lost 3 bases and the J gene lost 5 bases, with 13 bases spanning the gap. The CDR3 spans 15 residues. DNA of the CDR3: TGTGCCAGCAGTTTTAATTTTCCACTAACCGGGGAGCTGTTTTTT. Amino acids: CASSFNFPLTGELFF.

This clonotype was seen only a few times. The rearrangement uses TRBV12-3 or TRBV12-4 and TRBJ1-2; TRBD1 might be the D (5 bases). V lost 7 bases and J lost 7, with 19 bases in between. CDR3 length equals 14 residues. The CDR3 DNA is TGTGCCAGCAATCGAGGTGGGGGAGGAGGTGGCTACACCTTC. This codes for CASNRGGGGGGYTF.

The chain joins TRBV19 to TRBJ2-3, with 8 bases lining up with TRBD2. V lost 10 bases and J lost 5; bases outside the gene matches: 11. Germline lookup yields CDR1 LNHDA and CDR2 SQIVND (reference sequence). There are 14 residues in the CDR3. The CDR3 coding sequence is TGTGCCACTTTGGCGGGGGGCCTGGTAGATACGCAGTATTTT. It codes for CATLAGGLVDTQYF.

V is TRBV6-2 or TRBV6-3 and J is TRBJ2-7; no firm D call. Germline values: CDR1 MNHEY, CDR2 SVGEGT. This CDR3 spans 12 amino acids. V was pared by 0 bases and J by 4 bases, with 4 bases between. The CDR3 coding sequence is TGTGCCAGCAGTTACTCAACTTACGAGCAGTACGTC. This translates into CASSYSTYEQYV.

In its sample, this clonotype was seen a few times. The chain combines TRBV6-1 with TRBJ2-4; D gene unclear. V shed 1 base and J shed 0 bases, with 10 bases lying between them. The CDR3 extends over 16 amino acids. The V gene's germline CDR1 is MNHNS and CDR2 SASEGT. The CDR3 reads CASSEEGGGAKNIQYF. The CDR3 DNA reads TGTGCCAGCAGTGAAGAGGGTGGCGGAGCCAAAAACATTCAGTACTTC.

J is TRBJ1-1 and V is TRBV4-1; the D gene is possibly TRBD1 (6 bases). Trimming stripped 1 base from V and 11 bases from J, with 14 bases between. The CDR3 sequence is 13 residues long. Per the germline V gene, CDR1 is MGHRA and CDR2 is YSYEKL. The CDR3 is CASSQVEGGYAFF. The CDR3 DNA reads TGCGCCAGCAGCCAAGTCGAGGGGGGTTACGCTTTCTTT.

The genes are TRBV7-9 and TRBJ2-1; D call uncertain. With 3 bases removed from V and 8 bases from J, the gap between germline ends came to 8 bases. The V gene's germline CDR1 is SEHNR and CDR2 FQNEAQ (reference sequence). The CDR3 sequence is 12 residues long. CDR3: CASSFRTDEQFF. CDR3 DNA sequence: TGTGCCAGCAGCTTCCGAACCGATGAGCAGTTCTTC. The whole variable domain, filled in from reference TRBV7-9 and TRBJ2-1, reads DTGVSQNPRHKITKRGQNVTFRCDPISEHNRLYWYRQTLGQGPEFLTYFQNEAQLEKSRLLSDRFSAERPKGSFSTLEIQRTEQGDSAMYLCASSFRTDEQFFGPGTRLTVL.

This chain joins TRBV4-1 and TRBJ1-2, with a possible D match to TRBD1 (5 bases). Deletions cut 6 bases from V and 3 bases from J, with 14 bases between. CDR3 length: 14 amino acids. Germline loops: CDR1 MGHRA, CDR2 YSYEKL. CDR3 amino acids: CASRKGSSDYGYTF. CDR3 bases: TGCGCCAGCAGAAAGGGGAGTTCAGACTATGGCTACACCTTC.

This clonotype was picked up a small number of times. The V call is TRBV30, the J call TRBJ2-7, with TRBD1 matching 7 bases. The CDR3 runs to 14 residues. The germline gives CDR1 GTSNPN, CDR2 SVGIG (reference sequence). V shed 3 bases and J 3 bases; nucleotides not matched to a gene: 8. In nucleotides, the CDR3 is TGTGCCTGGAGCCGACAGGGTGTTCTCTACGAGCAGTACTTC. As protein: CAWSRQGVLYEQYF. The full variable domain, with the rest looked up from reference TRBV30 and TRBJ2-7, is SQTIHQWPATLVQPVGSPLSLECTVEGTSNPNLYWYRQAAGRGLQLLFYSVGIGQISSEVPQNLSASRPQDRQFILSSKKLLLSDSGFYLCAWSRQGVLYEQYFGPGTRLTVT.

This clonotype has only one observation. This sequence joins TRBV11-2 and TRBJ2-1; D is ambiguous. CDR3 length equals 18 residues. Germline CDR1 reads SGHAT; CDR2 reads FQNNGV. Trimming took 2 bases from V and 6 from J, leaving 23 bases between them. The CDR3 reads CASSLLLSVAIGGNEQFF. DNA of the CDR3: TGTGCCAGCAGCTTACTCCTCTCGGTGGCTATCGGCGGCAATGAGCAGTTCTTC.